The sequence of this T cell receptor beta chain was determined in a study of blood T cell repertoires in COVID-19. About the research overall: Donors in the United States, Italy and Spain gave samples during acute or convalescent COVID-19. From T cells, B-cell-depleted T cells, or PBMCs came the material, which was cDNA or gDNA.

In the source study's methods: Reference gene primers were amplified, and this amplification served to estimate nucleated cell counts. Method: immunoSEQ multiplex PCR; TCRdb's copy keeps in-frame clones and lacks some. V and J calls and clone size follow that table, whereas D and trimming were derived from the DNA. This table has around 76,000 clones, about 80% appearing once. Per germline, CDR1 SGHRS and CDR2 YFSETQ. This CDR3 region has 12 residues. V was clipped by 3 bases and J by 6 bases, with 10 bases between them. The sequencing sample was made of peripheral blood. This TCR came from a woman in her seventies with acute or convalescent COVID-19. The chain couples TRBV5-1 to TRBJ2-7, with TRBD1 as a possible D gene (6 bases). The CDR3 is CASSSQGGEQYF. The DNA for the CDR3 is TGCGCCAGCAGCTCACAGGGTGGCGAGCAGTACTTC.